This TCR beta chain emerged from a study of human T cells and chemical hapten exposure. About the study: Patch tests of 0.01% DPC on the upper back were read at 6 days.

The CDR3 is made up of 14 amino acids. Trimming took off 0 bases at V and 3 bases at J, with 10 bases between the two ends. Per the germline V gene, CDR1 is SGHRS and CDR2 is YFSETQ. The study's findings and limits: Expanded TCRs produced significantly more large CDR3 similarity clusters than controls did. There was a positive correlation between PT1 expanded TCR counts and patch test score.

Via MiXCR, TCRdb re-called the RACE reads, giving one row per CDR3 protein. The sample holds some 44,000 distinct CDR3 sequences, approximately 9% seen once. This clonotype occurred many times. What it binds is unknown. Specified time point: patch test 2, 6 weeks after DPC sensitization. Treatment of the sample: therapeutic diphenylcyclopropenone sensitization with weekly scalp DPC. Sequencing was performed on whole blood, taken in connection with sensitization to the hapten diphenylcyclopropenone (DPC). This rearrangement joins TRBV5-1 to TRBJ2-7; unclear D gene. The receptor comes from a woman aged 40 to 50 with alopecia areata. Some clones in this sample may be carry-over from other donors' samples. CDR3 loop: CASSLGGSLYEQYF. The CDR3 region has the DNA TGCGCCAGCAGCTTGGGTGGCAGCCTCTACGAGCAGTACTTC.